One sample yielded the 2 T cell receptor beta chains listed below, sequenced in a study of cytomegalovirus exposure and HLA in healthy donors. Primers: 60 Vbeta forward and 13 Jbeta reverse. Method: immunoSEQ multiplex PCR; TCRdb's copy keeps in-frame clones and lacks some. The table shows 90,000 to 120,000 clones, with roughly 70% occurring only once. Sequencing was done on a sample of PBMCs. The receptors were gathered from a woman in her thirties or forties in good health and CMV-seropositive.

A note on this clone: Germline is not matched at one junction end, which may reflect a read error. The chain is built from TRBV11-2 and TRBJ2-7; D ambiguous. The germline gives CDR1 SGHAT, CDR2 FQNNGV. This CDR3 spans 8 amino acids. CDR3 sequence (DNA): TGTGCCAGCAGCTTAGCGGACTTC. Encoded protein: CASSLADF.

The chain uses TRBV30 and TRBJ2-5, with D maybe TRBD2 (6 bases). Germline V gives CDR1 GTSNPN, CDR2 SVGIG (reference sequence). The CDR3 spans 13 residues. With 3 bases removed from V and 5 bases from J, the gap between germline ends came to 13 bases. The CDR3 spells CAWSTTSPETQYF. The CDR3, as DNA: TGTGCCTGGAGCACAACTAGCCCGGAGACCCAGTACTTC.